A selection of T cell receptor beta chains follows, all from one sample in a study of shared clonotypes between healthy human individuals. Clones were sequenced by immunoSEQ multiplex PCR, and TCRdb holds only the in-frame ones, with some missing. The sample has about 340,000 clones, roughly 70% seen once. Sequencing input: memory CD4+ T cells sorted from blood. These receptors all come from a man aged 25 to 45 in good health. CDR3s leave out the opening cysteine and the closing phenylalanine or tryptophan. The D gene is left open where the match is weak.

j_call d_call cdr3_length v_call cdr3_aa
TRBJ1-1 - 9 TRBV6-6 AGKGGSEAF
TRBJ1-1 - 11 TRBV10-3 AIRGGIGAEAF
TRBJ1-6 TRBD1 12 TRBV6-5 ASSNRGVNSPLH
TRBJ2-1 TRBD2 18 TRBV4-1 ASSPWGASGAHSSYNEQF
TRBJ2-1 TRBD1 11 TRBV18 ASSGTASNEQF
TRBJ2-3 - 13 TRBV18 ASSPLAASTDTQY
TRBJ2-1 TRBD2 16 TRBV5-1 ASSPGLAAARSYNEQF
TRBJ2-5 TRBD2 11 TRBV5-4 ASSPSGSETQY
TRBJ2-1 TRBD2 13 TRBV6-6 ASSERLADYNEQF
TRBJ1-1 - 14 TRBV5-4 ASSLAGEGWNTEAF
TRBJ2-1 TRBD2 13 TRBV11-2 ASSLGVLAANEQF
TRBJ2-3 - 11 TRBV19 ASSPGNTDTQY
TRBJ1-5 - 11 TRBV11-2 ASSLGLNQPQH
TRBJ2-5 - 11 TRBV7-9 ASRQRGVETQY
TRBJ1-4 - 12 TRBV28 ASSLSGPPEKLF
TRBJ1-3 - 13 TRBV15 ATSRSISQGNTIY
TRBJ2-7 TRBD2 15 TRBV5-1 ASSFGGAGVFHYEQY
TRBJ1-4 TRBD1 13 TRBV29-1 SVEGPGGANEKLF
TRBJ1-5 TRBD1 12 TRBV28 ASRTGIGNQPQH
TRBJ1-3 - 12 TRBV7-9 ASSLGSSGNTIY
TRBJ2-1 - 9 TRBV20-1 SARRTNEQF
TRBJ2-5 TRBD2 11 TRBV7-9 ASSPAGVETQY
TRBJ2-1 TRBD2 14 TRBV10-3 AISETGTSGYNEQF
TRBJ1-6 - 13 TRBV2 ASRRQGGNNSPLH
TRBJ2-5 - 11 TRBV18 ASSPGLQETQY
TRBJ2-1 TRBD2 15 TRBV5-6 ASSSGLAGPSYNEQF
TRBJ2-2 - 16 TRBV18 ASSPKDFFSGVGGELF
TRBJ2-1 - 14 TRBV9 ASSVAPNRVNNEQF
TRBJ2-7 TRBD1 19 TRBV28 ASSLPGQGAAGGLISYEQY